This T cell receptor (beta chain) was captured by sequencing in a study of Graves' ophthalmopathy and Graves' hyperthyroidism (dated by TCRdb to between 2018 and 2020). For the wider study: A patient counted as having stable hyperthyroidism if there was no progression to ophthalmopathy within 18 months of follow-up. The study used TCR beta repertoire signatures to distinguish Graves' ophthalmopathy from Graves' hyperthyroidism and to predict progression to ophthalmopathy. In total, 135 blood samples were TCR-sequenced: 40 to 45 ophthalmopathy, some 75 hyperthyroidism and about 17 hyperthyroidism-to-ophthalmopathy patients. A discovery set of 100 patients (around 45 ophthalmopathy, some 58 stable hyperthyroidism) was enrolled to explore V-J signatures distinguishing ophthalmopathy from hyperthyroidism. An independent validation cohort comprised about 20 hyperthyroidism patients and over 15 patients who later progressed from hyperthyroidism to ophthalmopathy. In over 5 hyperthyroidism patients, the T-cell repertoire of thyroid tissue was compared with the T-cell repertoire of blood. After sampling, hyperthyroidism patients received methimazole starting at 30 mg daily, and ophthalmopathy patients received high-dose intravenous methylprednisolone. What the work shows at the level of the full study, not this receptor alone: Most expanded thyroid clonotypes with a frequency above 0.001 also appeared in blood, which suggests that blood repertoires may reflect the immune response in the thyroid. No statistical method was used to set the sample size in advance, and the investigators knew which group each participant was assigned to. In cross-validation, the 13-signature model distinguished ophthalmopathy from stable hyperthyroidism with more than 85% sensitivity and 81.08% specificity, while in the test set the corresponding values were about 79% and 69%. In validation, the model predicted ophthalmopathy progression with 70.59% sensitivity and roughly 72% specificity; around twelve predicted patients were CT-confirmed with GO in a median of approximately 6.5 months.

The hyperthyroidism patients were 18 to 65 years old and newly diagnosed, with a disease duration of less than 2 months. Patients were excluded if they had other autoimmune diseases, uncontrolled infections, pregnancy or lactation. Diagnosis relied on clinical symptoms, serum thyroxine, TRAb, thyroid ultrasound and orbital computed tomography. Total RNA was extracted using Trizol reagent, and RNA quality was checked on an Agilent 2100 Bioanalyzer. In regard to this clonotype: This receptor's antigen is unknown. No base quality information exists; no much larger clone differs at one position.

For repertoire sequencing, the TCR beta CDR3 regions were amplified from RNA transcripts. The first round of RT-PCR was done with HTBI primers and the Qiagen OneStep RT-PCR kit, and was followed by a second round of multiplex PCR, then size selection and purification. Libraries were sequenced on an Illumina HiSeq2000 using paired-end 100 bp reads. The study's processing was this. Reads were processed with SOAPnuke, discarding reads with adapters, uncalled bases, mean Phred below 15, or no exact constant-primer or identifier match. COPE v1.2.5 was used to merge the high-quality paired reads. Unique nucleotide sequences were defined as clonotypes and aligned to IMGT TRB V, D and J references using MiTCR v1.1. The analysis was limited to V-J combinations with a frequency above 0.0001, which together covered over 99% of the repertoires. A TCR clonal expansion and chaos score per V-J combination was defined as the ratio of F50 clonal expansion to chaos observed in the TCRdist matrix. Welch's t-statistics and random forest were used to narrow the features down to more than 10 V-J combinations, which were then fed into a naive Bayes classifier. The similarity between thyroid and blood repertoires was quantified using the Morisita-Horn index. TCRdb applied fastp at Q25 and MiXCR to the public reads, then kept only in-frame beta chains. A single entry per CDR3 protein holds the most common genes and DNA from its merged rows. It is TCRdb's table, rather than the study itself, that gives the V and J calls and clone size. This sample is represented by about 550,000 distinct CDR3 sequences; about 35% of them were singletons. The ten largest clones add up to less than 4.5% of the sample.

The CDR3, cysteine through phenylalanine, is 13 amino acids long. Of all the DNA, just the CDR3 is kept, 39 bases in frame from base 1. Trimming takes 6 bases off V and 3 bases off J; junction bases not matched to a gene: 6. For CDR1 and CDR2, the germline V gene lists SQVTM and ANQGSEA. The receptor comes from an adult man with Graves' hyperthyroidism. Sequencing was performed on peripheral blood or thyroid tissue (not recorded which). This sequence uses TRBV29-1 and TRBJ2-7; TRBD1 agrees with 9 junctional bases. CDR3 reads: CSVGTTGGYEQYF. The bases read TGCAGCGTAGGAACGACAGGGGGCTACGAGCAGTACTTC.